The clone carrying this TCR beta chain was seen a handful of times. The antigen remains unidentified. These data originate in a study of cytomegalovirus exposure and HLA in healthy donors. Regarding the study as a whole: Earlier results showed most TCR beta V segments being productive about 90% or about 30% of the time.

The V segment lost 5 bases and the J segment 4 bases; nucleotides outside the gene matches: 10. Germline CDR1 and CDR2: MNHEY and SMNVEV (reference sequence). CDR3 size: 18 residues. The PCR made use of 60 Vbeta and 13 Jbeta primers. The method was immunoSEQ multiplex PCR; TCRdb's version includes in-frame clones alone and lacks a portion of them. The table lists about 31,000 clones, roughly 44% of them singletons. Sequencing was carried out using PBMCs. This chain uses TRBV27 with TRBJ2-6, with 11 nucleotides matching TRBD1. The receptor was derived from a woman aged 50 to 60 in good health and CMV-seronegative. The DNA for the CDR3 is TGTGCCAGCAGTCCACACGGACAGGGGGCGCGAGGGGCCAACGTCCTGACTTTC. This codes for CASSPHGQGARGANVLTF.